This TCR beta chain was captured by sequencing in a study of CD8+CD57+ T cells in acquired aplastic anemia. Overall study context: The mean DNA yield obtained from sorted CD4+ and CD8+ cells came to about 3.2 ug.

It was genomic DNA that served as the template for profiling TCR beta VDJ and CDR3. TCRdb re-called the reads through MiXCR, storing one row per CDR3 protein. The table includes about 190,000 distinct CDR3 sequences, around 59% detected once. With respect to this clonotype: Its antigen is currently unknown.

Study-wide findings and caveats: Patients and controls shared 25 to 30 CD8+ CDR3 sequences, which appeared highly expressed in patients and within their immunodominant clones.

CDR1 is SGHDT and CDR2 is YYEEEE in the germline V gene. The CDR3 extends over 17 amino acids. With 4 bases clipped from V and 0 bases from J, the junction kept 10 bases outside the gene matches. The chain employs TRBV5-6 and TRBJ1-1; 9 bases are a match to TRBD1. The sample taken for sequencing was sorted CD4+, CD8+, or CD8+CD57+ T cells (not recorded which) from PBMCs. This clonotype was sampled from a human donor in good health, serving as a control. The CDR3 loop reads CASSPDRGRTMNTEAFF. The CDR3 coding sequence is TGTGCCAGCAGCCCGGACAGGGGACGAACTATGAACACTGAAGCTTTCTTT.